This T cell receptor beta chain was recorded in a study of lymphopenia after photon versus proton radiotherapy. This clone came up a few times. Some clones are missing from TCRdb's copy, which holds only in-frame ones; the method was immunoSEQ multiplex PCR. The sample contains about 23,000 clones, around 90% of which appear only once. The receptor comes from a woman aged 70-85 years with pancreatic cancer. Some clones in this sample may be carry-over from other donors' samples. Sequenced here: peripheral blood, sampled from a patient treated with proton-based radiotherapy.

The DNA for the CDR3 is TGCGCCAGCAGCCATCGGACAGAGAACACTGAAGCTTTCTTT. Residues: CASSHRTENTEAFF. The rearrangement joins TRBV4-3 to TRBJ1-1, with D tentatively TRBD1 (6 bases). Germline CDR1 is LGHNA and CDR2 is YSLEER. V lost 3 bases and J 1 base, leaving 9 bases between the germline ends. The CDR3 is made up of 14 amino acids.